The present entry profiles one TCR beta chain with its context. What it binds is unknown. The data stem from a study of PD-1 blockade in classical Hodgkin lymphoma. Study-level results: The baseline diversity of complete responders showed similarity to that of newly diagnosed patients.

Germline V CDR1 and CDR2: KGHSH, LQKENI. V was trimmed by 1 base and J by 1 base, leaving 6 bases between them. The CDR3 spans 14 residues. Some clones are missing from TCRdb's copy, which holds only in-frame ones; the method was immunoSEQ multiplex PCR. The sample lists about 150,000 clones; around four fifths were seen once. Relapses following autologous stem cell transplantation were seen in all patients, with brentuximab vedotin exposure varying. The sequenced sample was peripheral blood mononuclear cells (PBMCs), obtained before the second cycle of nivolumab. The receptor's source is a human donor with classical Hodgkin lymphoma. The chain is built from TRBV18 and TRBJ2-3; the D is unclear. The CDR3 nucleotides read TGTGCCAGCTCACCACGGAGAGGCACAGATACGCAGTATTTT. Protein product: CASSPRRGTDTQYF. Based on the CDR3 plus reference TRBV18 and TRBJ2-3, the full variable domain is NAGVMQNPRHLVRRRGQEARLRCSPMKGHSHVYWYRQLPEEGLKFMVYLQKENIIDESGMPKERFSAEFPKEGPSILRIQQVVRGDSAAYFCASSPRRGTDTQYFGPGTRLTVL.